The 29 T cell receptor beta chains presented below share a single source sample, sequenced in a study of PD-L1 blockade in urothelial cancer (dated by TCRdb to about 2017). Interpreted using the paper, the time point label stands for: peripheral blood 6 weeks after treatment start. The library relied on the immunoSEQ multiplex PCR assay. TCRdb re-hosts the immuneACCESS table, in-frame sequences only. Its copies lack some clones; in the studies checked, an unresolved V gene accounts for under half of them, and the cause for the rest is not known. The sample yields 45,000 to 55,000 clones; approximately 86% were counted once. The ten biggest clones cover less than 11% of the sample. Sequenced here: PBMCs, sampled around atezolizumab (anti-PD-L1) treatment. All receptors come from a man aged 60-69 years with urothelial cancer.

The J gene is TRBJ1-2, the V gene TRBV7-2, with no clear D. The germline CDR1 and CDR2 sequences are SGHTA and FQGNSA. Trimming cost V 2 bases and J 5 bases, with 15 bases left between them. CDR3 size: 15 residues. CDR3 sequence (DNA): TGTGCCAGCAGCTTACCCGGGAGAGGGAGGTATGGCTACACCTTC. The encoded protein is CASSLPGRGRYGYTF. Using reference TRBV7-2 and TRBJ1-2 for the parts outside the CDR3, the full variable domain is GAGVSQSPSNKVTEKGKDVELRCDPISGHTALYWYRQSLGQGLEFLIYFQGNSAPDKSGLPSDRFSAERTGGSVSTLTIQRTQQEDSAVYLCASSLPGRGRYGYTFGSGTRLTVV.

The chain links TRBV30 to TRBJ1-2; a weak D match, TRBD1 (5 bases). Trimming left V 2 bases short and J 3 bases short, with 7 bases between. CDR1 GTSNPN and CDR2 SVGIG come from the germline V gene (reference sequence). This CDR3 has 12 residues. The CDR3 loop is CAWSPRDYGYTF. CDR3 nucleotides: TGTGCCTGGAGTCCCAGGGACTATGGCTACACCTTC.

The chain has TRBV7-3 and TRBJ2-2; weak D call: TRBD2 (7 bases). Germline assignment: CDR1 SGHTA and CDR2 FQGTGA. This CDR3 is 14 amino acids long. The V end was cut by 9 bases, the J end by 4 bases, with 15 bases between. CDR3 DNA: TGTGCCAGACAAGGGGGGGGCCGCACCGGGGAGCTGTTTTTT. It is translated as CARQGGGRTGELFF.

V usage is TRBV18 and J usage is TRBJ1-1; D may be TRBD1 (6 bases). Germline V lookup: CDR1 KGHSH, CDR2 LQKENI. This CDR3 spans 15 amino acids. The V gene lost 2 bases and the J gene lost 2 bases, with 12 bases spanning the gap. CDR3 sequence (DNA): TGTGCCAGCTCACCAGTCAGGGGCGAAAACACTGAAGCTTTCTTT. This sequence encodes CASSPVRGENTEAFF.

This chain joins TRBV23-1 and TRBJ2-7; 11 nucleotides match TRBD1. TRBV23-1 is an open reading frame, and its role is uncertain. V was pared by 9 bases and J by 7 bases, with 5 bases of the junction left unmatched. The CDR3 runs 12 residues. DNA for the CDR3: TGCGCCAGGGACAGGGGGCGAACAGAGCAGTACTTC. This encodes CARDRGRTEQYF.

This rearrangement joins TRBV11-2 to TRBJ2-1; unclear D gene. There are 12 residues in the CDR3. V lost 3 bases and J 7 bases, leaving 7 bases between the germline ends. Germline V gene lookup returns CDR1 SGHAT and CDR2 FQNNGV. The DNA of the CDR3 is TGTGCCAGCAGCTTTCAGGTGAATGAGCAGTTCTTC. This gives the protein CASSFQVNEQFF.

The chain is built from TRBV5-1 and TRBJ2-3, with D possibly TRBD2 on 7 matching bases. CDR3 length equals 14 residues. Germline assignment: CDR1 SGHRS and CDR2 YFSETQ. V shed 3 bases and J shed 5 bases, with 13 bases lying between them. As DNA, the CDR3 is TGCGCCAGCAGCTGGGGGGGCCTGGGAGATACGCAGTATTTT. Translating it yields CASSWGGLGDTQYF.

The rearrangement joins TRBV6-6 to TRBJ2-7; TRBD1 aligns across 8 bases. The germline CDR1 and CDR2 sequences are MNHNY and SVGAGI (reference sequence). The CDR3 sequence is 13 residues long. Trimming removed 4 bases from V and 11 bases from J; junction bases left unmatched: 10. CDR3 in amino acids: CASSSGTGATEYF. The CDR3 bases are TGTGCCAGCAGTTCCGGGACAGGCGCGACTGAGTACTTC.

The chain recombines TRBV5-1 with TRBJ1-1, with D perhaps matching TRBD1 (6 bases). This CDR3 spans 15 amino acids. Trimming pared 2 bases from V and 1 base from J, leaving 12 bases between. Looked up from germline, CDR1 is SGHRS and CDR2 is YFSETQ. The CDR3 region is CASSFGPQGNTEAFF. CDR3 DNA sequence: TGCGCCAGCAGCTTTGGCCCACAGGGGAACACTGAAGCTTTCTTT.

The table lists this clone with a count of one. V is TRBV30 and J is TRBJ1-3; D is unresolved. The germline CDR1 and CDR2 sequences are GTSNPN and SVGIG (reference sequence). The CDR3 covers 14 residues. V lost 0 bases and J 4 bases, leaving 10 bases between the germline ends. DNA for the CDR3: TGTGCCTGGAGTGTTGGAGGGCCCGGAAACACCATATATTTT. It translates to CAWSVGGPGNTIYF.

V usage is TRBV6-5 and J usage is TRBJ2-2; tentatively, D is TRBD1 (5 bases). The germline gives CDR1 MNHEY, CDR2 SVGAGI. The CDR3 length is 14 residues. With 6 bases removed from V and 6 bases from J, the gap between germline ends came to 14 bases. The CDR3 nucleotides read TGTGCCAGCAGGGGCACAGGAGCAGCCGGGGAGCTGTTTTTT. It yields the protein CASRGTGAAGELFF.

This clone is a singleton in its sample. At the DNA level, this CDR3 is encoded by other sequences in the same sample as well. The genes are TRBV5-1 and TRBJ1-1; D is undetermined. The CDR3 is 14 amino acids. V was pared by 0 bases and J by 4 bases, with 10 bases between. Germline assignment: CDR1 SGHRS and CDR2 YFSETQ. CDR3 DNA: TGCGCCAGCAGCTTGGTGCCGGGGAGCACTGAAGCTTTCTTT. Translating it yields CASSLVPGSTEAFF.

V usage is TRBV6-1 and J usage is TRBJ1-2; 11 nucleotides line up with TRBD1. The CDR3 length is 13 residues. Germline CDR1 and CDR2: MNHNS and SASEGT. Trimming cost V 4 bases and J 6 bases; bases outside gene matches: 1. Written as DNA, the CDR3 is TGTGCCAGCAGTGCGGACAGGGGGCATGGCTACACCTTC. It specifies CASSADRGHGYTF.

This clone was seen only once. The rearrangement uses TRBV2 and TRBJ2-6; a weak D match, TRBD1 (5 bases). The V and J ends lost 6 bases and 4 bases respectively, with 10 bases between them. The CDR3 is 14 amino acids. The germline CDR1 and CDR2 sequences are SNHLY and FYNNEI. The CDR3 here is CASSAGYGANVLTF. The CDR3 bases are TGTGCCAGCAGCGCAGGGTACGGGGCCAACGTCCTGACTTTC. Together with reference TRBV2 and TRBJ2-6, the CDR3 gives the full variable domain: EPEVTQTPSHQVTQMGQEVILRCVPISNHLYFYWYRQILGQKVEFLVSFYNNEISEKSEIFDDQFSVERPDGSNFTLKIRSTKLEDSAMYFCASSAGYGANVLTFGAGSRLTVL.

The chain is built from TRBV6-6 and TRBJ1-1; 7 bases are shared with TRBD1. There are 14 residues in the CDR3. Germline loops: CDR1 MNHNY, CDR2 SVGAGI (reference sequence). The V gene end was trimmed by 5 bases and the J gene end by 1 base; junction bases not matched to a gene: 4. CDR3 sequence: CASSNRGPNTEAFF. The CDR3 DNA is TGTGCCAGCAGTAACAGGGGACCGAACACTGAAGCTTTCTTT.

This chain connects TRBV5-1 to TRBJ1-1; TRBD1 matches 9 bases. Looked up from germline, CDR1 is SGHRS and CDR2 is YFSETQ. This CDR3 comprises 16 residues. Trimming removed 0 bases from V and 3 bases from J; junction bases left unmatched: 6. In DNA form, the CDR3 reads TGCGCCAGCAGCTTGGCCAGAGGACAGGGGCACACTGAAGCTTTCTTT. Its translation is CASSLARGQGHTEAFF.

The CDR3 here is CASSPGETVPTDEQFF. In nucleotides, the CDR3 is TGCGCCAGCAGCCCGGGGGAGACCGTTCCCACGGATGAGCAGTTCTTC. The chain recombines TRBV4-1 with TRBJ2-1, with D possibly TRBD2 on 6 matching bases. V lost 4 bases and J lost 8, with 21 bases in between. The CDR3 has 16 residues. Germline V gene data show CDR1 as MGHRA and CDR2 as YSYEKL.

The chain recombines TRBV6-1 with TRBJ1-2, with D tentatively TRBD1 (5 bases). The CDR3 runs to 14 residues. V dropped 7 bases and J dropped 4 bases, with 16 bases sitting between them. The V gene's germline CDR1 is MNHNS and CDR2 SASEGT. CDR3 loop: CASTQPGGSYGYTF. As DNA, the CDR3 is TGTGCCAGCACCCAACCGGGGGGGAGCTATGGCTACACCTTC.

This clone was seen a single time. The chain employs TRBV5-4 and TRBJ2-7; 7 bases are shared with TRBD1. The germline CDR1 and CDR2 sequences are SGHNT and YYREEE (reference sequence). This CDR3 contains 14 residues. V was pared by 4 bases and J by 3 bases, with 7 bases of the junction left unmatched. Written as DNA, the CDR3 is TGTGCCAGCAGCCAGGGACAGAGAAACTACGAGCAGTACTTC. Translating it yields CASSQGQRNYEQYF.

This clone was detected only once. This chain links TRBV5-5 with TRBJ2-7; TRBD2 agrees at 7 bases. J lost 6 bases, V lost 1 base, and 10 bases had no gene match. The length of the CDR3 is 15 residues. Germline V gives CDR1 SGHKS, CDR2 YYEKEE (reference sequence). The CDR3 DNA sequence: TGTGCCAGCAGCTTGTGGGCGGGGGAGTCCCTCGAGCAGTACTTC. Its protein product is CASSLWAGESLEQYF.

The chain combines TRBV7-2 with TRBJ2-1; 9 bases agree with TRBD1. The germline V gene has CDR1 SGHTA and CDR2 FQGNSA. V lost 5 bases and J lost 8; bases outside the gene matches: 7. The CDR3 covers 14 residues. Here the CDR3 reads CASSLTGTGYEQFF. In DNA, the CDR3 is TGTGCCAGCAGCCTCACCGGGACAGGGTATGAGCAGTTCTTC.

The J gene is TRBJ2-7, the V gene TRBV28; tentative D call: TRBD2 (5 bases). The CDR3 has 12 residues. Germline V lookup: CDR1 MDHEN, CDR2 SYDVKM. Trimming shortened V by 3 bases and J by 5 bases, and 8 bases separated the two germline ends. The CDR3, as DNA: TGTGCCAGCAGTTTCGGGGAAGACGAGCAGTACTTC. This translates into CASSFGEDEQYF.

The rearrangement uses TRBV19 and TRBJ2-4; 10 positions match TRBD2. V lost 3 bases to trimming and J lost 1 base; unmatched junction nucleotides: 6. The germline CDR1 and CDR2 sequences are LNHDA and SQIVND (reference sequence). The CDR3 spans 17 residues. Here the CDR3 reads CASSMDSGGAAKNIQYF. CDR3 DNA: TGTGCCAGTAGTATGGACAGCGGGGGGGCGGCCAAAAACATTCAGTACTTC.

The chain recombines TRBV5-4 with TRBJ1-3; the D is unclear. The V gene's germline CDR1 is SGHNT and CDR2 YYREEE (reference sequence). Trimming took 0 bases from V and 2 from J, leaving 9 bases between them. CDR3 size: 15 residues. CDR3 DNA sequence: TGTGCCAGCAGCTTGGCGGGGTACACTGGAAACACCATATATTTT. This translates into CASSLAGYTGNTIYF.

This chain links TRBV29-1 with TRBJ1-1; 9 bases agree with TRBD1. V lost 6 bases to trimming and J lost 8 bases; unmatched junction nucleotides: 19. This CDR3 region has 16 residues. CDR1 SQVTM and CDR2 ANQGSEA come from the germline V gene. The CDR3 region has the DNA TGCAGCGTGCGATCGGCCCCCGGGACAGGGAGAACCGAAGCTTTCTTT. Protein product: CSVRSAPGTGRTEAFF.

In the case of this clone: The junction shows a germline mismatch at one end, possibly a read error. This rearrangement joins TRBV7-7 to TRBJ2-5; no reliable D call. This CDR3 has 13 residues. CDR1 and CDR2 from the germline V gene are SSHAT and FNYEAQ (reference sequence). The CDR3 here is CASSLRLKETQYF. CDR3 DNA sequence: TGTGCTAGCAGCTTGCGTCTCAAAGAGACCCAGTACTTC.

The CDR3 nucleotides read TGTGCCAGCAGCCCTACAGGGTCGACAGATACGCAGTATTTT. This translates into CASSPTGSTDTQYF. The gene calls are TRBV5-5 and TRBJ2-3; D might be TRBD1 (6 bases). This CDR3 comprises 14 residues. Germline V gene lookup returns CDR1 SGHKS and CDR2 YYEKEE (reference sequence). The V gene lost 4 bases and the J gene lost 3 bases, with 12 bases spanning the gap.

This clone was observed a few times. The V gene is TRBV21-1, the J gene TRBJ1-1. TRBV21-1 has pseudogene status. This CDR3 has 12 residues. CDR3 coding DNA: TGTGCCCCCCCTCGAGGGAACACTGAAGCTTTCTTT. Its translation is CAPPRGNTEAFF.

Only one count was recorded for this clone. The chain recombines TRBV9 with TRBJ2-2; 8 bases line up with TRBD2. This CDR3 has 15 residues. Germline V gene data show CDR1 as SGDLS and CDR2 as YYNGEE. The trim removed 5 bases at V and 4 bases at J, leaving 7 bases unmatched. CDR3 residues: CASSAGLGGTGELFF. CDR3 DNA sequence: TGTGCCAGCAGTGCGGGACTAGGAGGCACCGGGGAGCTGTTTTTT. The variable domain in full, completed from reference TRBV9 and TRBJ2-2, reads DSGVTQTPKHLITATGQRVTLRCSPRSGDLSVYWYQQSLDQGLQFLIQYYNGEERAKGNILERFSAQQFPDLHSELNLSSLELGDSALYFCASSAGLGGTGELFFGEGSRLTVL.